A single T cell receptor (beta chain) is shown here with its context. Its matching antigen is unknown. Germline lookup yields CDR1 MDHEN and CDR2 SYDVKM. The J segment lost 3 bases and the V segment lost 3 bases, leaving 7 bases of the junction unmatched. The CDR3 sequence is 15 residues long. These data belong to a study of cytomegalovirus exposure and HLA in healthy donors. Study-level findings and limits: TCR beta V segments were, for the most part, productive about 87% or about 30% of the time in an earlier analysis. For presence/absence analyses, sequencing depth was assumed to be roughly uniform across donors.

13 Jbeta primers and 60 Vbeta primers were used for the PCR. The data were produced by immunoSEQ multiplex PCR, yet TCRdb's version contains in-frame clones alone and is incomplete. The data contain around 65,000 clones, around 77% of them seen just once; the ten biggest clones take up about 4.5%. The specimen sequenced was PBMCs. The TCR comes from a woman between 25 and 40 years old in good health and CMV-seronegative. The genes are TRBV28 and TRBJ1-1; TRBD1 agrees at 7 bases. DNA for the CDR3: TGTGCCAGCAGTTTCCAAACAGGGGCCTACACTGAAGCTTTCTTT. Residues: CASSFQTGAYTEAFF.